The 18 T cell receptor beta chains below were found in one sample sequenced in a study of Tregs in tolerant kidney transplant recipients. Produced via immunoSEQ multiplex PCR; TCRdb's table is partial and in-frame only. The sample includes some 88,000 clones, over 85% of them seen just once. Specimen: CD8+ T cells from blood. The receptors derive from a human donor in good health.

V usage is TRBV5-6 and J usage is TRBJ2-7; D is unclear. The V gene lost 5 bases and the J gene lost 5 bases, with 8 bases spanning the gap. The CDR3 loop spans 11 amino acids. Germline V gene sequence: CDR1 SGHDT, CDR2 YYEEEE. CDR3 in DNA: TGTGCCAGCAGAGGAGCAAACGAGCAGTACTTC. This translates into CASRGANEQYF.

The V gene is TRBV15, the J gene TRBJ2-7; weak D call: TRBD1 (6 bases). V lost 2 bases to trimming and J lost 2 bases, with 10 bases between them. Germline V gene lookup returns CDR1 LNHNV and CDR2 YYDKDF (reference sequence). The CDR3 loop spans 14 amino acids. The CDR3 protein is CATSRSRTAYEQYF. In DNA, the CDR3 is TGTGCCACCAGCAGAAGCAGGACAGCCTACGAGCAGTACTTC.

V gene TRBV11-1 combines with J gene TRBJ1-1; TRBD1 matches 8 bases. V was clipped by 3 bases and J by 2 bases; unmatched bases: 2. In germline, CDR1 is SGHAT, CDR2 FQDESV (reference sequence). The CDR3 is 14 residues long. CDR3 nucleotide sequence: TGTGCCAGCAGCTTCGGACAGGGAAACACTGAAGCTTTCTTT. Translated: CASSFGQGNTEAFF.

This clone was seen a single time. V gene TRBV5-4 combines with J gene TRBJ2-1; tentatively, D is TRBD1 (6 bases). CDR3 length equals 14 residues. V dropped 3 bases and J dropped 1 base, with 8 bases sitting between them. Per the germline V gene, CDR1 is SGHNT and CDR2 is YYREEE (reference sequence). CDR3 in amino acids: CASSYDRSYNEQFF. CDR3 DNA: TGTGCCAGCAGCTATGACAGGTCCTACAATGAGCAGTTCTTC.

This sequence joins TRBV7-8 and TRBJ2-2, with TRBD1 identical over 9 bases. J gave up 0 bases and V 3 bases, and 2 bases lay outside the gene matches. Germline V gene sequence: CDR1 SGHVS, CDR2 FQNEAQ. This CDR3 has 16 amino acids. CDR3 amino acids: CASSFGTGPNTGELFF. The CDR3 nucleotides read TGTGCCAGCAGCTTTGGGACAGGGCCGAACACCGGGGAGCTGTTTTTT.

The J gene is TRBJ1-1, the V gene TRBV5-6; D gene uncertain. The germline V and J ends were trimmed by 6 bases and 4 bases, with 16 bases remaining between them. The length of the CDR3 is 14 residues. Germline V gives CDR1 SGHDT, CDR2 YYEEEE. The CDR3 DNA follows: TGTGCCAGCAAGATAGGGTATGGTAGCACTGAAGCTTTCTTT. Translation: CASKIGYGSTEAFF.

The chain recombines TRBV27 with TRBJ2-3; weak D call: TRBD1 (6 bases). Germline V gene lookup returns CDR1 MNHEY and CDR2 SMNVEV (reference sequence). The CDR3 covers 16 residues. The ends were cut back, 1 base at V and 0 bases at J, with 11 bases in the middle. The CDR3 protein is CASSLYRVGSTDTQYF. The DNA for the CDR3 is TGTGCCAGCAGTTTATACAGGGTTGGTAGCACAGATACGCAGTATTTT.

The chain couples TRBV2 to TRBJ1-1; D is unclear. The CDR3 covers 13 residues. Germline loops: CDR1 SNHLY, CDR2 FYNNEI. The germline V and J ends were trimmed by 10 bases and 3 bases, with 15 bases remaining between them. CDR3 coding DNA: TGTGCCACCCCTCTCCTTGGTGACACTGAAGCTTTCTTT. Amino acids: CATPLLGDTEAFF.

J is TRBJ2-7 and V is TRBV13, with 7 bases aligning to TRBD1. Germline V gives CDR1 PRHDT, CDR2 FYEKMQ (reference sequence). The trim removed 4 bases at V and 0 bases at J, leaving 12 bases unmatched. The CDR3 loop spans 17 amino acids. CDR3 sequence: CASSSRSGQVLSYEQYF. The CDR3 DNA is TGTGCCAGCAGCTCAAGGTCCGGACAGGTACTCTCCTACGAGCAGTACTTC.

The V gene is TRBV5-6, the J gene TRBJ2-5; 8 bases align to TRBD2. There are 15 residues in the CDR3. V was pared by 6 bases and J by 5 bases, with 12 bases of the junction left unmatched. Germline V CDR1 and CDR2: SGHDT, YYEEEE. The CDR3 sequence: CASTPEAGGRETQYF. The CDR3 bases are TGTGCCAGCACCCCTGAGGCGGGGGGTCGGGAGACCCAGTACTTC.

The chain has TRBV29-1 and TRBJ1-2; 7 bases match TRBD1. Germline CDR1 reads SQVTM; CDR2 reads ANQGSEA. With 6 bases clipped from V and 5 bases from J, the junction kept 3 bases outside the gene matches. This CDR3 is built from 11 residues. Here the CDR3 reads CSVKQGYGYTF. The CDR3 region has the DNA TGCAGCGTCAAACAGGGGTATGGCTACACCTTC.

The rearrangement links TRBV7-8 to TRBJ2-1; weak D call: TRBD2 (5 bases). The ends were cut back, 1 base at V and 9 bases at J, with 16 bases in the middle. The CDR3 length is 15 residues. Per the germline V gene, CDR1 is SGHVS and CDR2 is FQNEAQ. The CDR3 reads CASSLVVLASGEQFF. Here the CDR3 DNA reads TGTGCCAGCAGCTTAGTGGTCCTAGCAAGTGGTGAGCAGTTCTTC.

The chain links TRBV6-1 to TRBJ1-2, with 7 bases matching TRBD1. The CDR3 sequence is 13 residues long. Germline CDR1 is MNHNS and CDR2 is SASEGT. V lost 5 bases, J lost 7 bases, and 7 bases stayed unmatched. In DNA, the CDR3 is TGTGCCAGCAGTACCGGGACAGTAGGTGGCTACACCTTC. Protein product: CASSTGTVGGYTF.

The chain employs TRBV19 and TRBJ2-1; D is ambiguous. The CDR3 totals 12 residues. Trimming removed 5 bases from V and 3 bases from J, with 5 bases in between. Germline assignment: CDR1 LNHDA and CDR2 SQIVND (reference sequence). CDR3 sequence reads: CASSLYYNEQFF. As DNA, the CDR3 is TGTGCCAGTAGTCTCTACTACAATGAGCAGTTCTTC.

The chain combines TRBV11-3 with TRBJ2-6; TRBD2 aligns across 7 bases. V dropped 5 bases and J dropped 0; count of bases not matched to a gene: 4. Germline V lookup: CDR1 SGHNT, CDR2 YENEEA. The CDR3 sequence is 16 residues long. CDR3 sequence: CASSPTSSSGANVLTF. In nucleotides, the CDR3 is TGTGCCAGCAGCCCGACTAGCAGCTCTGGGGCCAACGTCCTGACTTTC. Combining the CDR3 with reference TRBV11-3 and TRBJ2-6 gives the whole variable domain EAGVVQSPRYKIIEKKQPVAFWCNPISGHNTLYWYLQNLGQGPELLIRYENEEAVDDSQLPKDRFSAERLKGVDSTLKIQPAELGDSAVYLCASSPTSSSGANVLTFGAGSRLTVL.

The V call is TRBV6-5, the J call TRBJ2-7; TRBD2 aligns across 8 bases. J was trimmed by 3 bases and V by 11 bases; bases with no gene match: 3. The germline CDR1 and CDR2 sequences are MNHEY and SVGAGI. The CDR3 sequence is 11 residues long. The CDR3: CAAGGSYEQYF. The CDR3 nucleotides are TGTGCCGCGGGGGGCAGCTACGAGCAGTACTTC.

The chain carries TRBV14 and TRBJ1-6, with a weak D call TRBD1 (5 bases). The V gene lost 2 bases and the J gene lost 7 bases, with 9 bases spanning the gap. This CDR3 region has 14 residues. CDR1 and CDR2 from the germline V gene are SGHDN and FVKESK. This CDR3 is CASSQRGINSPLHF. The CDR3 DNA reads as TGTGCCAGCAGCCAAAGGGGAATCAATTCACCCCTCCACTTT.

V is TRBV30 and J is TRBJ1-2, with D possibly TRBD1 on 6 matching bases. The CDR3 contains 14 residues. The germline V and J ends were trimmed by 3 bases and 6 bases, with 17 bases remaining between them. The germline V gene encodes CDR1 GTSNPN and CDR2 SVGIG (reference sequence). CDR3 DNA sequence: TGTGCCTGGAGGGGGCTGACAGGAACTAATGGCTACACCTTC. Translation gives CAWRGLTGTNGYTF.